This entry lists 13 T cell receptor beta chains sequenced from one sample in a study of shared clonotypes between healthy human individuals. Measured with immunoSEQ multiplex PCR; TCRdb has only the in-frame clones, and not every one. Of about 2.4 million clones listed, 93% are singletons. Sequenced sample: naive CD4+ T cells from PBMCs. Stated subset: CD45RA+ positively selected. The receptors were sampled from a man younger than 35 in good health. Some clones in this sample may be carry-over from other donors' samples.

CDR3 in amino acids: CASSGEARRSGGNQPQHF. CDR3 nucleotides: TGTGCCAGCAGTGGTGAGGCCCGCAGGAGTGGGGGCAATCAGCCCCAGCATTTT. The V and J genes are TRBV6-1 and TRBJ1-5; D ambiguous. V lost 4 bases and J lost 2, with 21 bases in between. The CDR3 has 18 residues. Germline-derived CDR1 and CDR2 are MNHNS and SASEGT.

The count of this clone is one. V and J are TRBV7-2 and TRBJ1-4; 9 bases line up with TRBD1. This CDR3 region has 15 residues. V lost 5 bases, J lost 2 bases, and 3 bases stayed unmatched. The germline V gene has CDR1 SGHTA and CDR2 FQGNSA. The CDR3 here is CASSATGGTNEKLFF. Here the CDR3 DNA reads TGTGCCAGCAGCGCAACAGGGGGCACTAATGAAAAACTGTTTTTT.

The gene calls are TRBV9 and TRBJ2-3; D might be TRBD1 (5 bases). Deletions cut 0 bases from V and 5 bases from J, with 10 bases between. Germline loops: CDR1 SGDLS, CDR2 YYNGEE. This CDR3 is 14 amino acids long. DNA for the CDR3: TGTGCCAGCAGCGTAGATTTGGACATAGATACGCAGTATTTT. It yields the protein CASSVDLDIDTQYF.

The chain employs TRBV4-1 and TRBJ2-1; 9 bases match TRBD2. In germline, CDR1 is MGHRA, CDR2 YSYEKL. The CDR3 spans 15 residues. The ends lost 5 bases at V and 3 bases at J; junction bases unmatched: 5. CDR3 in DNA: TGCGCCAGCAGCTCCCTAGCGGGGATCTACAATGAGCAGTTCTTC. It yields the protein CASSSLAGIYNEQFF.

The rearrangement uses TRBV6-1 and TRBJ2-1; no clear D. V lost 10 bases and J lost 2, with 12 bases in between. CDR3 length: 13 residues. In germline, CDR1 is MNHNS, CDR2 SASEGT. The CDR3 region has the DNA TGTGCCACCGATTTCGGGCCCTACAATGAGCAGTTCTTC. Its protein is CATDFGPYNEQFF.

The gene calls are TRBV29-1 and TRBJ2-3; D gene unclear. V was shortened by 4 bases and J by 5 bases, with 10 bases between the two germline ends. The CDR3 runs to 12 residues. The germline gives CDR1 SQVTM, CDR2 ANQGSEA. The CDR3 bases are TGCAGCGTTGTTCCAAGCCTAGATACGCAGTATTTT. Protein product: CSVVPSLDTQYF.

The V and J genes are TRBV6-5 and TRBJ1-1; D is undetermined. Germline values: CDR1 MNHEY, CDR2 SVGAGI. The CDR3 runs to 13 residues. V was shortened by 5 bases and J by 1 base, with 8 bases between the two germline ends. The chain's CDR3 is CASSARQNTEAFF. In DNA form, the CDR3 reads TGTGCCAGCAGTGCGAGACAGAACACTGAAGCTTTCTTT.

Remarks on this clone: The same CDR3 arises from other DNA sequences in this sample as well. This chain links TRBV5-6 with TRBJ2-3, with TRBD2 matching over 12 bases. This CDR3 contains 16 residues. V shed 3 bases and J 0 bases; nucleotides not matched to a gene: 2. CDR1 is SGHDT and CDR2 is YYEEEE in the germline V gene. The CDR3 DNA sequence: TGTGCCAGCAGCTCAGGGACTAGCGGGAGCACAGATACGCAGTATTTT. It encodes CASSSGTSGSTDTQYF.

V gene TRBV2 combines with J gene TRBJ1-4; D ambiguous. Trimming stripped 3 bases from V and 10 bases from J, with 9 bases between. CDR3 size: 12 residues. Germline CDR1 is SNHLY and CDR2 is FYNNEI. The CDR3 DNA reads as TGTGCCAGCAGTGATTCGGTGAGAAAACTGTTTTTT. Translated: CASSDSVRKLFF.

The genes are TRBV2 and TRBJ1-1; D not certain. The CDR3 consists of 11 residues. The V and J ends lost 2 bases and 6 bases respectively, with 4 bases between them. Germline V gene data show CDR1 as SNHLY and CDR2 as FYNNEI. The CDR3: CASSEYAEAFF. Written as DNA, the CDR3 is TGTGCCAGCAGTGAATACGCTGAAGCTTTCTTT. Together with reference TRBV2 and TRBJ1-1, the CDR3 gives the full variable domain: EPEVTQTPSHQVTQMGQEVILRCVPISNHLYFYWYRQILGQKVEFLVSFYNNEISEKSEIFDDQFSVERPDGSNFTLKIRSTKLEDSAMYFCASSEYAEAFFGQGTRLTVV.

CDR3 sequence: CASSLDTGGGQPQHF. The CDR3 DNA is TGTGCCAGCAGCTTAGACACAGGGGGAGGGCAGCCCCAGCATTTT. The J gene is TRBJ1-5, the V gene TRBV7-2, with TRBD1 identical over 8 bases. The CDR3 consists of 15 residues. The junction had 6 bases not matched to a gene; V was cut back by 1 base and J by 7 bases. Germline V gene sequence: CDR1 SGHTA, CDR2 FQGNSA.

The rearrangement uses TRBV5-1 and TRBJ2-1; 7 nucleotides agree with TRBD2. The CDR3 sequence is 16 residues long. The germline V gene has CDR1 SGHRS and CDR2 YFSETQ. Trimming cost V 0 bases and J 6 bases; bases outside gene matches: 9. For the CDR3, the DNA is TGCGCCAGCAGCTTGGGCCCCGGTGGGACTACCAATGAGCAGTTCTTC. Translated, it gives CASSLGPGGTTNEQFF.

This sequence joins TRBV7-2 and TRBJ1-4; 10 bases map to TRBD1. Germline V gene lookup returns CDR1 SGHTA and CDR2 FQGNSA. The CDR3 covers 14 residues. V dropped 5 bases and J dropped 8; count of bases not matched to a gene: 5. The CDR3, as DNA: TGTGCCAGCAGCACCAGGACAGGGGGGGAAAAACTGTTTTTT. This sequence encodes CASSTRTGGEKLFF.